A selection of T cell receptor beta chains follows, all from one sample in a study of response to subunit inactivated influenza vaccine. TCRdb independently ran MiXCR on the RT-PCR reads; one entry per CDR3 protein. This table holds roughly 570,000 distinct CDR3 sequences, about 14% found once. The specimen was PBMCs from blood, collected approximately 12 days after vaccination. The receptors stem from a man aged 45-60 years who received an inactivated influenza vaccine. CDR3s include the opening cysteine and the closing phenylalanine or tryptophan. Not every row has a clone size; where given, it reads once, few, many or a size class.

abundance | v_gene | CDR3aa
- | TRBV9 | CASSVGEYTEAFF
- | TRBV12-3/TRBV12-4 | CASSLTPGTGYSPLHF
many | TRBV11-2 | CASSLDQGLYGYTF
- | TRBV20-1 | CSARDSGAGELFF
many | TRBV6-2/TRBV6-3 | CASSSHRDRSYEQYF
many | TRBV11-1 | CASSLAGRGVGRAYNEQFF
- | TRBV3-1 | CASSQVIGITEAFF
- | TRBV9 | CASSVGARNDEKLFF
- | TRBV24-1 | CATSDPGNTEAFF
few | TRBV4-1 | CASRGLLRNTEAFF
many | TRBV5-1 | CASSLGRADSETQYF
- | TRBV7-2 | CASSLASQRTYEQYF
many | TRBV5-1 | CASSLGQRAEAFF
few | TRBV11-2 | CASSVPDRGRLYAPLHF
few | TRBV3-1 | CASSQVIGLARRGEQFF
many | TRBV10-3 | CAISRQGPDEQYF
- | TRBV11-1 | CASSKTSGGPVNEQFF
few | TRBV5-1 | CASSFRSTGDEQYF
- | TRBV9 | CASSGVGEQRGTGELFF
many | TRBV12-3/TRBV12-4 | CASSFPGANVLTF
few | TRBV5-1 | CASSFSGGFQETQYF
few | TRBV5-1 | CASSLRSGSYEQYF
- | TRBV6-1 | CASRRTGANQPQHF
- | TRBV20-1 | CSATGASGRSYEQFF
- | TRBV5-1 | CASSLEGTGGWDEQFF
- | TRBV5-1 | CASSLPNKSASGADTQYF
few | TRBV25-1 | CASSESGRYEQYF
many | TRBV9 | CASSVGQGENEQYF
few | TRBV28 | CASSLTAGNTGELFF
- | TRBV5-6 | CASSLGVGAFF
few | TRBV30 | CAWTDYSGRYGYTF